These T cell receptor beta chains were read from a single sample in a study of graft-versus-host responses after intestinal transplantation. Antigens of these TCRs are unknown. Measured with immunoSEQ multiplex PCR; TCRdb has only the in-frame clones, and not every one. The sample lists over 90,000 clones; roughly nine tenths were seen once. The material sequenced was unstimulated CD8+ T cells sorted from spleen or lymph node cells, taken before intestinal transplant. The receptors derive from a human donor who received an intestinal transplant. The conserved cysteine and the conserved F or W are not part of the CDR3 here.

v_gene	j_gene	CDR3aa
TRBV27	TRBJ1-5	ASSWAPTGEGNQPQH
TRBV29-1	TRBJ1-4	SVGPTGSDNEKLF
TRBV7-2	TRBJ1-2	ASSPRQDFYGYT
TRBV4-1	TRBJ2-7	ASSQRTGGSYEQY
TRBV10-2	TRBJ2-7	ASSEWGDYEQY
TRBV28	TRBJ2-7	ASTLTPSSYEQY
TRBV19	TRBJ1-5	ASSIGTGHQPQH
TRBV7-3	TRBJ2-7	ASSYGLAYEQY
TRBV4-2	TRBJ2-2	ASSHWGTAGELF
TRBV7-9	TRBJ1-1	ASSLPTGVKFEAF
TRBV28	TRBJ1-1	ASSDGTAENLNTEAF
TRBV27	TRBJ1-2	ASSQGQDEDYT
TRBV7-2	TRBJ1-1	ASSLAGTGVWGF
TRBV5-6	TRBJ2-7	ASSLAAGSYEQY
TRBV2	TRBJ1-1	ASSERAGMNTEAF
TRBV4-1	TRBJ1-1	ASSQRQDFTEAF
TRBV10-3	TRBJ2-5	AISEWGGETQY
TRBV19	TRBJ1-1	ASSIGDRGTEAF
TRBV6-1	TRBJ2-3	ASSEAVEGARDTQY
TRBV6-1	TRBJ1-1	ASMPLGHGSFGAF
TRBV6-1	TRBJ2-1	ASSAPGYSSYNEQF
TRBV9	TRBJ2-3	ASSISGGMPY
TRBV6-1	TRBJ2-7	ASSEDLVKGTSGTYEQY
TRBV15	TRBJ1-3	ATSRAAQTLTGNTIY